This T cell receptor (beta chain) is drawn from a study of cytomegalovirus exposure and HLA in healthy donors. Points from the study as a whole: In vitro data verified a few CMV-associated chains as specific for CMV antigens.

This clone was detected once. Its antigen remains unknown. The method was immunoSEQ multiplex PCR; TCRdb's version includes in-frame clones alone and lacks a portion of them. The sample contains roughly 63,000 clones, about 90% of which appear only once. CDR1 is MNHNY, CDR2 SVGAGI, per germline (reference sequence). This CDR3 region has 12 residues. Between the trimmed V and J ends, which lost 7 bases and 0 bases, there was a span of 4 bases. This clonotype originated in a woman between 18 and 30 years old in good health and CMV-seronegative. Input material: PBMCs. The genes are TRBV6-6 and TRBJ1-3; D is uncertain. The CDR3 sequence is CASTNSGNTIYF. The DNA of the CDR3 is TGTGCCAGCACAAACTCTGGAAACACCATATATTTT.